These 26 T cell receptor beta chains were sequenced from one sample in a study of shared clonotypes between healthy human individuals. Profiled with immunoSEQ multiplex PCR; TCRdb holds only in-frame clones, not every one. The sample carries roughly 220,000 clones, 65% to 70% recorded once. Material for sequencing was memory CD4+ T cells sorted from blood. The subset denotes: CD45RA-negative fraction. These receptors all stem from a man aged 30-40 years in good health.

On this clone: This same CDR3 is encoded by further DNA sequences in the sample. The V gene is TRBV5-6, the J gene TRBJ2-5; D remains unclear. The V and J ends lost 1 base and 4 bases respectively, with 2 bases between them. The CDR3 loop spans 11 amino acids. Germline CDR1 is SGHDT and CDR2 is YYEEEE. CDR3 loop: CASSLRETQYF. The CDR3 DNA sequence: TGTGCCAGCAGCTTGAGAGAGACCCAGTACTTC.

In its sample, this clone was seen a few times. The chain recombines TRBV5-1 with TRBJ2-1; 9 bases are shared with TRBD1. Unmatched junction bases numbered 10, after V lost 3 bases and J lost 9 bases. Germline V gives CDR1 SGHRS, CDR2 YFSETQ. The CDR3 is 15 residues long. The CDR3 bases are TGCGCCAGCAGCTCCACAGGGGGCCGGCGTGGTGAGCAGTTCTTC. This translates into CASSSTGGRRGEQFF.

V is TRBV5-1 and J is TRBJ2-7; D gene ambiguous. The V gene's germline CDR1 is SGHRS and CDR2 YFSETQ. This CDR3 is 14 amino acids long. The V and J ends lost 0 bases and 3 bases respectively, with 10 bases between them. CDR3 region: CASSLASYFYEQYF. The DNA of the CDR3 is TGCGCCAGCAGCTTGGCATCCTATTTCTACGAGCAGTACTTC.

The chain combines TRBV7-8 with TRBJ2-7; D unresolved. Per germline, CDR1 SGHVS and CDR2 FQNEAQ. V shed 4 bases and J shed 5 bases, with 12 bases lying between them. This CDR3 comprises 13 residues. Here the CDR3 reads CASSSGLQDEQYF. The DNA of the CDR3 is TGTGCCAGCAGCTCCGGCCTTCAGGACGAGCAGTACTTC.

V gene TRBV7-2 combines with J gene TRBJ2-2, with no clear D. Trimming stripped 2 bases from V and 4 bases from J, with 8 bases between. In germline, CDR1 is SGHTA, CDR2 FQGNSA. The CDR3 loop spans 14 amino acids. The CDR3 DNA sequence: TGTGCCAGCAGCTTATCTCCAAGCACCGGGGAGCTGTTTTTT. It is translated as CASSLSPSTGELFF.

V gene TRBV29-1 combines with J gene TRBJ2-5, with a tentative D call TRBD1 (5 bases). Per germline, CDR1 SQVTM and CDR2 ANQGSEA. The CDR3 runs to 13 residues. V gave up 7 bases and J gave up 4 bases, with 16 bases separating them. CDR3: CSATGPGSETQYF. CDR3 bases: TGCAGCGCCACGGGCCCAGGGTCAGAGACCCAGTACTTC. Combining the CDR3 with reference TRBV29-1 and TRBJ2-5 gives the whole variable domain SAVISQKPSRDICQRGTSLTIQCQVDSQVTMMFWYRQQPGQSLTLIATANQGSEATYESGFVIDKFPISRPNLTFSTLTVSNMSPEDSSIYLCSATGPGSETQYFGPGTRLLVL.

V and J are TRBV7-8 and TRBJ2-7; 7 nucleotides match TRBD1. The V segment lost 2 bases and the J segment 2 bases; nucleotides outside the gene matches: 6. Germline V gene lookup returns CDR1 SGHVS and CDR2 FQNEAQ. This CDR3 spans 15 amino acids. The CDR3 region is CASSLSETGTYEQYF. As DNA, the CDR3 is TGTGCCAGCAGCTTATCGGAGACAGGGACCTACGAGCAGTACTTC.

This sequence joins TRBV7-9 and TRBJ2-3; 7 positions agree with TRBD1. J gave up 0 bases and V 5 bases, and 5 bases lay outside the gene matches. CDR1 and CDR2 (germline): SEHNR, FQNEAQ (reference sequence). CDR3 length: 15 amino acids. CDR3 in DNA: TGTGCCAGCAGCGTCGACAGGGCCAGCACAGATACGCAGTATTTT. Its translation: CASSVDRASTDTQYF.

Here the CDR3 DNA reads TGTGCCAGCGGCCTCAAGCTTAGTAGCGGGGAGCTGTTTTTT. This codes for CASGLKLSSGELFF. The V and J genes are TRBV7-3 and TRBJ2-2, with unresolved D. Germline CDR1 and CDR2: SGHTA and FQGTGA. The V gene lost 8 bases and the J gene lost 7 bases, with 17 bases spanning the gap. There are 14 residues in the CDR3.

The chain carries TRBV4-3 and TRBJ2-5; perhaps D is TRBD1 or TRBD2 (5 bases each). V was clipped by 1 base and J by 7 bases, with 13 bases between them. This CDR3 contains 14 residues. Germline V gene lookup returns CDR1 LGHNA and CDR2 YSLEER. The CDR3 nucleotides read TGCGCCAGCAGCCAAGGGGTCTCGAGGGGGACCCAGTACTTC. Translating gives CASSQGVSRGTQYF.

V usage is TRBV29-1 and J usage is TRBJ1-3; D remains ambiguous. The CDR3 is made up of 12 amino acids. With 5 bases removed from V and 3 bases from J, the gap between germline ends came to 8 bases. CDR1 and CDR2 from the germline V gene are SQVTM and ANQGSEA. This CDR3 reads CSVRAGGNTIYF. CDR3 nucleotides: TGCAGCGTTCGGGCGGGTGGAAACACCATATATTTT.

This clone was detected only a few times. The V and J genes are TRBV7-2 and TRBJ2-3, with 7 bases aligning to TRBD2. Looked up from germline, CDR1 is SGHTA and CDR2 is FQGNSA. With 5 bases clipped from V and 0 bases from J, the junction kept 5 bases outside the gene matches. The CDR3 totals 15 residues. CDR3 in amino acids: CASSQTSASTDTQYF. In nucleotides, the CDR3 is TGTGCCAGCAGCCAAACTAGCGCTAGCACAGATACGCAGTATTTT. Together with reference TRBV7-2 and TRBJ2-3, the CDR3 gives the full variable domain: GAGVSQSPSNKVTEKGKDVELRCDPISGHTALYWYRQSLGQGLEFLIYFQGNSAPDKSGLPSDRFSAERTGGSVSTLTIQRTQQEDSAVYLCASSQTSASTDTQYFGPGTRLTVL.

This clone was counted between two and nine times. This chain links TRBV11-1 with TRBJ2-3, with unresolved D. V lost 2 bases, J lost 6 bases, and 12 bases lay in between. Germline V gene data show CDR1 as SGHAT and CDR2 as FQDESV (reference sequence). The CDR3 covers 14 residues. In DNA, the CDR3 is TGTGCCAGCAGCTTATCCCCCGGCCCGGATACGCAGTATTTT. Translating it yields CASSLSPGPDTQYF.

The chain links TRBV28 to TRBJ2-4; 9 bases line up with TRBD1. The CDR3 has 15 amino acids. J was trimmed by 0 bases and V by 6 bases; bases with no gene match: 3. Germline V CDR1 and CDR2: MDHEN, SYDVKM. The CDR3 region has the DNA TGTGCCAGCAGAGGACAGGGGACAGCCAAAAACATTCAGTACTTC. The encoded protein is CASRGQGTAKNIQYF.

The genes are TRBV6-5 and TRBJ2-2, with TRBD2 identical over 9 bases. Germline V lookup: CDR1 MNHEY, CDR2 SVGAGI. The CDR3 runs 15 residues. The J segment lost 4 bases and the V segment lost 5 bases, leaving 5 bases of the junction unmatched. CDR3 DNA: TGTGCCAGCAGTCTAGCGGGAAGGATCACCGGGGAGCTGTTTTTT. The encoded protein is CASSLAGRITGELFF.

The J gene is TRBJ1-1, the V gene TRBV28, with 7 nucleotides matching TRBD1. V dropped 0 bases and J dropped 1; count of bases not matched to a gene: 2. CDR1 MDHEN and CDR2 SYDVKM come from the germline V gene. The CDR3 spans 15 residues. The CDR3 DNA sequence: TGTGCCAGCAGTTTATGGGGGACAGCGAACACTGAAGCTTTCTTT. This codes for CASSLWGTANTEAFF.

The chain employs TRBV18 and TRBJ2-7, with D possibly called TRBD1 or TRBD2 (5 bases each). The CDR3 runs 14 residues. Trimming removed 8 bases from V and 7 bases from J, with 21 bases in between. Germline-derived CDR1 and CDR2 are KGHSH and LQKENI. This CDR3 is CASHPGQGRSEQYF. CDR3 bases: TGTGCCAGCCACCCGGGGCAGGGAAGGTCGGAGCAGTACTTC.

The V and J genes are TRBV28 and TRBJ1-5; D remains unclear. The CDR3 totals 15 residues. The V gene's germline CDR1 is MDHEN and CDR2 SYDVKM. V lost 6 bases to trimming and J lost 2 bases, with 14 bases between them. CDR3 nucleotide sequence: TGTGCCAGCAGCCGCCCAGACACGGGCAATCAGCCCCAGCATTTT. Residues: CASSRPDTGNQPQHF.

This chain links TRBV18 with TRBJ2-3; D may be TRBD1 or TRBD2 (5 bases each). Germline CDR1 KGHSH, CDR2 LQKENI. The V end was cut by 0 bases, the J end by 1 base, with 14 bases between. This CDR3 spans 17 amino acids. CDR3 sequence (DNA): TGTGCCAGCTCACCACCGACTGGGGCGCGGGGCACAGATACGCAGTATTTT. Amino acid sequence: CASSPPTGARGTDTQYF.

The J gene is TRBJ2-7, the V gene TRBV10-3, with D possibly being TRBD1 (6 bases). The length of the CDR3 is 13 residues. V was trimmed by 2 bases and J by 4 bases, leaving 9 bases between them. CDR1 is ENHRY, CDR2 SYGVKD, per germline. The CDR3 region is CAISEPGVYEQYF. The CDR3 bases are TGTGCCATCAGTGAGCCAGGGGTTTACGAGCAGTACTTC.

The J gene is TRBJ1-2, the V gene TRBV6-4; TRBD1 agrees at 7 bases. Germline assignment: CDR1 MRHNA and CDR2 SNTAGT. CDR3 length equals 13 residues. J lost 3 bases, V lost 6 bases, and 4 bases had no gene match. CDR3 loop: CASRGQAHYGYTF. In DNA form, the CDR3 reads TGTGCCAGCAGAGGACAGGCCCACTATGGCTACACCTTC.

This clone has just a few counts. CDR3 sequence (DNA): TGTGCCAGCAGTCCCGACACGGGGCGCAATGAGCAGTTCTTC. Amino acids: CASSPDTGRNEQFF. The chain has TRBV7-2 and TRBJ2-1; D may correspond to TRBD1 or TRBD2 (5 bases each). Germline CDR1 reads SGHTA; CDR2 reads FQGNSA. V lost 6 bases and J lost 6, with 15 bases in between. This CDR3 region has 14 residues.

Turning to this clone: At one boundary the junction diverges from the germline segment, which might be a read error. The chain combines TRBV7-7 with TRBJ2-2, with D unresolved. CDR1 is SSHAT, CDR2 FNYEAQ, per germline (reference sequence). CDR3 length: 14 residues. The CDR3 DNA follows: TGTGCTAGCAGCCCAATCGGAAGGGCCGGGGAGCTGTTTTTT. It is translated as CASSPIGRAGELFF.

This clone was counted a single time. The chain links TRBV15 to TRBJ2-3; D is unresolved. The CDR3 runs 13 residues. Between the trimmed V and J ends, which lost 1 base and 5 bases, there was a span of 7 bases. CDR1 LNHNV and CDR2 YYDKDF come from the germline V gene (reference sequence). The CDR3 spells CATSRGVGDTQYF. The DNA for the CDR3 is TGTGCCACCAGCAGAGGAGTGGGAGATACGCAGTATTTT.

The chain is built from TRBV10-2 and TRBJ1-3; TRBD1 agrees at 7 bases. The CDR3 length is 14 residues. With 5 bases clipped from V and 3 bases from J, the junction kept 4 bases outside the gene matches. Germline V gene lookup returns CDR1 WSHSY and CDR2 SAAADI. DNA for the CDR3: TGCGCCAGCAGTATGACAGGGCGTGGAAACACCATATATTTT. It yields the protein CASSMTGRGNTIYF.

A single count supports this clone. V and J are TRBV14 and TRBJ2-2; weak D call: TRBD2 (6 bases). The V end lost 6 bases, the J end lost 2 bases, and 13 bases lay between the germline ends. CDR3 length: 15 amino acids. Germline loops: CDR1 SGHDN, CDR2 FVKESK. The CDR3 loop is CASRGGRPNTGELFF. In nucleotides, the CDR3 is TGTGCCAGCAGGGGGGGACGGCCAAACACCGGGGAGCTGTTTTTT.